This TCR beta chain was captured by sequencing in a study of brain T cells in children with intractable seizures. Time point here: blood from clinic visit 5 months post-surgery; TSC patient then seizure free. Surgery cases with the highest brain T cell transcript signatures were chosen for sequencing. The data were produced by immunoSEQ multiplex PCR, yet TCRdb's version contains in-frame clones alone and is incomplete. Here the sample spans under 400,000 clones, approximately 93% being singletons. The CDR3 consists of 13 residues. Per germline, CDR1 LGHDT and CDR2 YNNKEL (reference sequence). Between the trimmed V and J ends, which lost 11 bases and 8 bases, there was a span of 18 bases.

V gene TRBV3-1 (or the pseudogene TRBV3-2) combines with J gene TRBJ1-4, with a tentative D call TRBD1 (5 bases). The source is a boy younger than two with tuberous sclerosis and intractable seizures. The sequenced sample was peripheral blood, obtained 4 to 5 months after surgery. The CDR3 region is CAFPRGTDEKLFF. The CDR3 DNA reads TGTGCCTTCCCCAGAGGGACGGACGAAAAACTGTTTTTT.